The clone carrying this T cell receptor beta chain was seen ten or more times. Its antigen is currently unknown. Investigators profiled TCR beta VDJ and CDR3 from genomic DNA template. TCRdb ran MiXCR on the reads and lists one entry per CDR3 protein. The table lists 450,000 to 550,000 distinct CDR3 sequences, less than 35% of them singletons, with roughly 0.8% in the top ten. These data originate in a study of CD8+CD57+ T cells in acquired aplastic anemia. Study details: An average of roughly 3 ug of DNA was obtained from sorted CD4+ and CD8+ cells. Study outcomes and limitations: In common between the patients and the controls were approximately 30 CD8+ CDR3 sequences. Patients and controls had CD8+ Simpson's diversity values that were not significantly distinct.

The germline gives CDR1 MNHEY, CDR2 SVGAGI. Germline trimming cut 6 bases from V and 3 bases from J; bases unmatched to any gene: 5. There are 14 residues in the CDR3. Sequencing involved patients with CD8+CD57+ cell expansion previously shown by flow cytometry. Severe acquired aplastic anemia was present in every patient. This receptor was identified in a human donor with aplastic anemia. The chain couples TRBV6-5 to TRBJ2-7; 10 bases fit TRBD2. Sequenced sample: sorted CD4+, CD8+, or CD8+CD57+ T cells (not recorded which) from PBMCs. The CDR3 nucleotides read TGTGCCAGCAGCTGGACTAGCGGATACTACGAGCAGTACTTC. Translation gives CASSWTSGYYEQYF.